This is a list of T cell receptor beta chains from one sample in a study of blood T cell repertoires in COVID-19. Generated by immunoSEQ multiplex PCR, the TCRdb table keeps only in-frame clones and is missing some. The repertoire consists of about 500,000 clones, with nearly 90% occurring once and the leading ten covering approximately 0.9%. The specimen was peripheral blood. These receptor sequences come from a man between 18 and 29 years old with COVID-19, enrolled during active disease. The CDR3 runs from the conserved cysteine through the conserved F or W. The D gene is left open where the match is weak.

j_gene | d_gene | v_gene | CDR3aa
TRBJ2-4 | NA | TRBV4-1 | CASSQDPVRAKNIQYF
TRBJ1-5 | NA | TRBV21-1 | CASSKGTGAVYQPQHF
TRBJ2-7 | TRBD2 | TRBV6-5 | CASSYGLAGGFEQYF
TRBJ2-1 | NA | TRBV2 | CASNTLTDKNEQFF
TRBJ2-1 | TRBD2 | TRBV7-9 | CASNLRTSGEQFF
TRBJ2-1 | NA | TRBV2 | CASSETQTSSFF
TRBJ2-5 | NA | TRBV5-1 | CASSKGQIQETQYF
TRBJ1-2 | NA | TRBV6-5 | CASSYTTGSRYGYTF
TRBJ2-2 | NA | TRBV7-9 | CASSSIQGTELFF
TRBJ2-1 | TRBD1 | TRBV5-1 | CASSPSPGTGSRGGDNEQFF
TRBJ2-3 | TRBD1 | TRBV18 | CASSRTGVDTQYF
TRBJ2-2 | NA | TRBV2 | CASSEQGGAGELFF
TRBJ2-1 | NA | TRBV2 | CASSEAGGWDEQFF
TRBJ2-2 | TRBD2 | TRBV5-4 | CASSLVGGAIVGELFF
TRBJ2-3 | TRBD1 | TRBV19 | CASSILQGSTDTQYF
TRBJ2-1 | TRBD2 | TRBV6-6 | CASIGSGSGDNEQFF
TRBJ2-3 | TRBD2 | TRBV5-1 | CASRLFREADTQYF
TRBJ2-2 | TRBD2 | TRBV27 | CASSLRLAGNTGELFF
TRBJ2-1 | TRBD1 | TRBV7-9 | CASSWAVRDSNYNEQFF
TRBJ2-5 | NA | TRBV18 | CASSPYGSVDETQYF
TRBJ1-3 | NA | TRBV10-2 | CASSEEGGNTIYF
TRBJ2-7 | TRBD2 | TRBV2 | CASTPTSGAPGEQYF
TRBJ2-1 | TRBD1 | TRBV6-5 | CASSYDRGVYEQFF
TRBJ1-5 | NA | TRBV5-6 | CASSSVGQPQHF
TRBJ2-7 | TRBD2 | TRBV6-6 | CASSSTSGASSYEQYF
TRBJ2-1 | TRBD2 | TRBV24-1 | CATSKREGVHEQFF
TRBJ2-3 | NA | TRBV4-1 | CASSHLQTQYF
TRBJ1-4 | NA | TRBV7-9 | CASSLGDFLNEKLFF
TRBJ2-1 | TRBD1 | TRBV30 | CAWSDGTVEQFF
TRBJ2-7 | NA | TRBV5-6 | CASSLMGRHEQYF
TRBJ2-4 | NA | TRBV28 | CATGGDLLAKNIQYF
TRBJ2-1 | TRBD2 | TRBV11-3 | CASSLLAGGWEQFF
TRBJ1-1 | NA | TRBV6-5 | CASRRDRLNTEAFF
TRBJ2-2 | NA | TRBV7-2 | CASSSQGSSNTGELFF
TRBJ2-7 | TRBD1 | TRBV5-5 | CASSAGQGKGYEQYF
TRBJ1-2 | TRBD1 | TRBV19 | CASSLTGGEIGYTF
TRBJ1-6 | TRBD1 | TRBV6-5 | CASSYGENRGDSPLHF
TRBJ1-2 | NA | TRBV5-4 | CASSSFRLANYGYTF
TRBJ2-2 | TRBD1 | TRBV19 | CASSRDRTTGELFF
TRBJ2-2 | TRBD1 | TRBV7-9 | CASSHTGTVTGELFF
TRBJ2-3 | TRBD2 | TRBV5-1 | CASSLGGLERDTQYF
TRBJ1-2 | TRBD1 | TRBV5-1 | CASRSTGDSESNYGYTF
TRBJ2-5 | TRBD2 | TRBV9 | CASSTEMGGIYRSGTQYF
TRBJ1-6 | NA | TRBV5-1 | CASSLIGGTSSPLHF
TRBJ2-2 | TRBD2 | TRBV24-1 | CATSDPGWGGTGELFF
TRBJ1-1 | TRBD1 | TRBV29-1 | CSVEDPGTGAEAFF
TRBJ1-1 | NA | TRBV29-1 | CSVRYGYNTEAFF
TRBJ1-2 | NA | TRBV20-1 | CSADTSYGYTF
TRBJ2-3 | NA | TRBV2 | CASQGTGTREDTQYF
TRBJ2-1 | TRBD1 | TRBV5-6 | CASSSDRKPYNEQFF
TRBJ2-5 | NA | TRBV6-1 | CASSETLAAETQYF
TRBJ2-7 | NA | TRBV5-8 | CASSLETGNKQYF
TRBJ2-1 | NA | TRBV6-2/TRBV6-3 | CASSYSLGSYNEQFF
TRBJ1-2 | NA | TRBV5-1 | CASSPNPSALRGPNGYTF